These T cell receptor beta chains were read from a single sample in a study of cytomegalovirus exposure and HLA in healthy donors. Profiling relied on immunoSEQ multiplex PCR, and the TCRdb table lists in-frame clones only, not all of them. The table has approximately 85,000 clones, around 80% seen once. The material sequenced was PBMCs. Receptors originate from a young man in good health and CMV-seronegative. CDR3s include the opening cysteine and the closing phenylalanine or tryptophan. D genes are given only for firm matches. The size field is filled for only some rows; it gives once, few, many or a size class.

V gene: TRBV14; clone size: .; J gene: TRBJ2-3; D gene: TRBD2; CDR3 protein: CASSQGASGGMWSTDTQYF; CDR3 DNA: TGTGCCAGCAGCCAAGGGGCTAGCGGGGGGATGTGGAGTACAGATACGCAGTATTTT
V gene: TRBV28; clone size: few; J gene: TRBJ2-3; D gene: TRBD2; CDR3 protein: CASSFSAGLGALADTQYF; CDR3 DNA: TGTGCCAGCAGTTTTTCAGCGGGGCTCGGGGCTTTGGCAGATACGCAGTATTTT
V gene: TRBV4-3; clone size: .; J gene: TRBJ2-5; D gene: .; CDR3 protein: CASSQVYPGKTQYF; CDR3 DNA: TGCGCCAGCAGCCAGGTTTACCCGGGGAAGACCCAGTACTTC
V gene: TRBV7-2; clone size: .; J gene: TRBJ1-1; D gene: .; CDR3 protein: CASREARPDTEAFF; CDR3 DNA: TGTGCCAGCAGAGAAGCGAGACCGGACACTGAAGCTTTCTTT
V gene: TRBV9; clone size: .; J gene: TRBJ1-1; D gene: TRBD1; CDR3 protein: CASSPQNRGPWTEAFF; CDR3 DNA: TGTGCCAGCAGCCCTCAAAACAGGGGGCCGTGGACTGAAGCTTTCTTT
V gene: TRBV11-2; clone size: .; J gene: TRBJ1-2; D gene: TRBD1; CDR3 protein: CASSPTDRGYGYTF; CDR3 DNA: TGTGCCAGCAGCCCCACCGACAGGGGGTATGGCTACACCTTC
V gene: TRBV9; clone size: .; J gene: TRBJ2-2; D gene: TRBD1; CDR3 protein: CASSTPRFLGTGDFGELFF; CDR3 DNA: TGTGCCAGCAGCACACCCCGGTTTCTCGGGACAGGGGACTTCGGGGAGCTGTTTTTT
V gene: TRBV6-5; clone size: .; J gene: TRBJ2-7; D gene: .; CDR3 protein: CASSYSGRDRAYEQYF; CDR3 DNA: TGTGCCAGCAGTTACTCCGGCAGGGATCGGGCATACGAGCAGTACTTC
V gene: TRBV25-1; clone size: .; J gene: TRBJ1-5; D gene: TRBD1; CDR3 protein: CASSEGQGRQPQHF; CDR3 DNA: TGTGCCAGCAGTGAGGGACAGGGGAGGCAGCCCCAGCATTTT
V gene: TRBV29-1; clone size: .; J gene: TRBJ2-6; D gene: .; CDR3 protein: CSVDSRGSSGANVLTF; CDR3 DNA: TGCAGCGTTGATTCTAGGGGAAGCAGTGGGGCCAACGTCCTGACTTTC
V gene: TRBV2; clone size: few; J gene: TRBJ2-1; D gene: .; CDR3 protein: CASSEVSGGSEQFF; CDR3 DNA: TGTGCCAGCAGTGAAGTTTCGGGGGGCAGTGAGCAGTTCTTC
V gene: TRBV9; clone size: once; J gene: TRBJ1-2; D gene: .; CDR3 protein: CASSPGGNYGYTF; CDR3 DNA: TGTGCCAGCAGCCCTGGGGGGAACTATGGCTACACCTTC
V gene: TRBV20-1; clone size: .; J gene: TRBJ2-3; D gene: .; CDR3 protein: CSVDRTDTQYF; CDR3 DNA: TGCAGTGTCGACAGGACAGATACGCAGTATTTT
V gene: TRBV18; clone size: .; J gene: TRBJ1-1; D gene: TRBD1; CDR3 protein: CASSPSRGQETEAFF; CDR3 DNA: TGTGCCAGCTCACCTTCTAGGGGGCAGGAGACTGAAGCTTTCTTT
V gene: TRBV28; clone size: .; J gene: TRBJ1-2; D gene: TRBD1; CDR3 protein: CASSLQRLRDRAFEGYTF; CDR3 DNA: TGTGCCAGCAGTTTACAACGACTCCGGGACAGGGCTTTTGAGGGCTACACCTTC
V gene: TRBV4-3; clone size: .; J gene: TRBJ2-3; D gene: TRBD2; CDR3 protein: CASSQELSTSGGLGRRHTQYF; CDR3 DNA: TGCGCCAGCAGCCAGGAACTTTCGACTAGCGGGGGTCTCGGGAGGAGGCATACGCAGTATTTT
V gene: TRBV7-2; clone size: .; J gene: TRBJ2-7; D gene: TRBD1; CDR3 protein: CASSYTPRNRGYYEQYF; CDR3 DNA: TGTGCCAGCAGCTATACCCCGAGAAACAGGGGCTACTACGAGCAGTACTTC
V gene: TRBV19; clone size: few; J gene: TRBJ2-7; D gene: TRBD1; CDR3 protein: CASSIGTGPGYEQYF; CDR3 DNA: TGTGCCAGTAGTATTGGGACAGGACCGGGGTACGAGCAGTACTTC
V gene: TRBV5-1; clone size: .; J gene: TRBJ1-2; D gene: .; CDR3 protein: CASSYTEGKEGYTF; CDR3 DNA: TGCGCCAGCAGCTATACGGAGGGGAAGGAAGGCTACACCTTC
V gene: TRBV5-6; clone size: .; J gene: TRBJ2-1; D gene: .; CDR3 protein: CASSPTLSSYNEQFF; CDR3 DNA: TGTGCCAGCAGCCCGACTCTGAGCTCCTACAATGAGCAGTTCTTC
V gene: TRBV2; clone size: .; J gene: TRBJ1-6; D gene: .; CDR3 protein: CASSELAGQNNSPLHF; CDR3 DNA: TGTGCCAGCAGTGAATTGGCTGGACAGAATAATTCACCCCTCCACTTT
V gene: TRBV25-1; clone size: few; J gene: TRBJ1-2; D gene: TRBD1; CDR3 protein: CASSEGQGAYGYTF; CDR3 DNA: TGTGCCAGCAGTGAGGGACAGGGGGCATATGGCTACACCTTC
V gene: TRBV7-6; clone size: many; J gene: TRBJ2-7; D gene: .; CDR3 protein: CASSLAVGEAYEQYF; CDR3 DNA: TGTGCCAGCAGCTTAGCGGTAGGGGAGGCCTACGAGCAGTACTTC
V gene: TRBV10-3; clone size: few; J gene: TRBJ2-7; D gene: TRBD1; CDR3 protein: CAIQDRDYEQYF; CDR3 DNA: TGTGCCATCCAGGACAGGGACTACGAGCAGTACTTC
V gene: TRBV29-1; clone size: .; J gene: TRBJ1-2; D gene: .; CDR3 protein: CSVVGGMDYGYTF; CDR3 DNA: TGCAGCGTTGTTGGAGGGATGGACTATGGCTACACCTTC
V gene: TRBV2; clone size: .; J gene: TRBJ2-7; D gene: .; CDR3 protein: CASSERFSSSEQYF; CDR3 DNA: TGTGCCAGCAGTGAAAGGTTCAGTTCTAGCGAGCAGTACTTC
V gene: TRBV6-4; clone size: few; J gene: TRBJ2-2; D gene: TRBD2; CDR3 protein: CASSEEAGEGTGELFF; CDR3 DNA: TGTGCCAGCAGTGAGGAGGCGGGAGAGGGTACCGGGGAGCTGTTTTTT
V gene: TRBV5-1; clone size: .; J gene: TRBJ2-7; D gene: .; CDR3 protein: CASSLEAGEQYF; CDR3 DNA: TGCGCCAGCAGCTTGGAGGCGGGGGAGCAGTACTTC
V gene: TRBV5-1; clone size: few; J gene: TRBJ2-7; D gene: TRBD1; CDR3 protein: CASSQGERERQYF; CDR3 DNA: TGCGCCAGCAGCCAGGGGGAGAGGGAAAGGCAGTACTTC
V gene: TRBV30; clone size: few; J gene: TRBJ2-7; D gene: .; CDR3 protein: CAWSGGRTLTYEQYF; CDR3 DNA: TGTGCCTGGAGTGGGGGCAGGACGCTCACCTACGAGCAGTACTTC
V gene: TRBV5-1; clone size: .; J gene: TRBJ1-1; D gene: .; CDR3 protein: CASSLGQSNTEAFF; CDR3 DNA: TGCGCCAGCAGCTTGGGGCAGTCGAACACTGAAGCTTTCTTT
V gene: TRBV2; clone size: .; J gene: TRBJ2-7; D gene: .; CDR3 protein: CASSDDSKGSYEQYF; CDR3 DNA: TGTGCCAGCAGTGACGACAGCAAAGGGTCCTACGAGCAGTACTTC
V gene: TRBV4-3; clone size: few; J gene: TRBJ1-1; D gene: .; CDR3 protein: CASSQEYRDEAFF; CDR3 DNA: TGCGCCAGCAGCCAGGAGTATCGGGATGAAGCTTTCTTT
V gene: TRBV5-1; clone size: few; J gene: TRBJ1-2; D gene: .; CDR3 protein: CASSPPTANYGYTF; CDR3 DNA: TGCGCCAGCAGCCCGCCGACAGCTAACTATGGCTACACCTTC
V gene: TRBV30; clone size: .; J gene: TRBJ1-2; D gene: .; CDR3 protein: CAWTQGNYGYTF; CDR3 DNA: TGTGCCTGGACCCAGGGTAACTATGGCTACACCTTC
V gene: TRBV18; clone size: .; J gene: TRBJ1-1; D gene: .; CDR3 protein: CASSPPSQGRETEAFF; CDR3 DNA: TGTGCCAGCTCACCACCGTCCCAGGGAAGGGAAACTGAAGCTTTCTTT
V gene: TRBV27; clone size: once; J gene: TRBJ2-7; D gene: TRBD1; CDR3 protein: CASSLYDRDEQYF; CDR3 DNA: TGTGCCAGCAGTTTATATGACAGGGACGAGCAGTACTTC
V gene: TRBV5-1; clone size: .; J gene: TRBJ2-1; D gene: TRBD1; CDR3 protein: CASSNGNRGTYNEQFF; CDR3 DNA: TGCGCCAGCAGCAACGGGAACAGGGGCACCTACAATGAGCAGTTCTTC
V gene: TRBV6-5; clone size: .; J gene: TRBJ2-7; D gene: TRBD1; CDR3 protein: CASSRTGGPYEQYF; CDR3 DNA: TGTGCCAGCAGCCGAACAGGGGGACCTTACGAGCAGTACTTC
V gene: TRBV5-6; clone size: .; J gene: TRBJ1-2; D gene: .; CDR3 protein: CASSLGAQGLNGYTF; CDR3 DNA: TGTGCCAGCAGCTTGGGGGCCCAGGGGTTAAATGGCTACACCTTC